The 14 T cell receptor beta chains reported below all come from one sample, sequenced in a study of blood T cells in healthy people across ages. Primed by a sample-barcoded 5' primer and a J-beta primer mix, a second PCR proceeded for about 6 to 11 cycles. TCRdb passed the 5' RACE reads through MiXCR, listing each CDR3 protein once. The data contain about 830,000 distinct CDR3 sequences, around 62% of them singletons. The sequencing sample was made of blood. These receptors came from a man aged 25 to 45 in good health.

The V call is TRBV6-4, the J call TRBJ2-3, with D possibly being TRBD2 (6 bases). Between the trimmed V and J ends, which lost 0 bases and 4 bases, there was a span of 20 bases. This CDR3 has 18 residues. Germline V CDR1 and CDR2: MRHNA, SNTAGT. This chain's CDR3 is CASSDSPVTLGGSDTQYF. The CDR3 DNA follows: TGTGCCAGCAGTGACTCGCCCGTCACGCTCGGGGGTTCAGATACGCAGTATTTT.

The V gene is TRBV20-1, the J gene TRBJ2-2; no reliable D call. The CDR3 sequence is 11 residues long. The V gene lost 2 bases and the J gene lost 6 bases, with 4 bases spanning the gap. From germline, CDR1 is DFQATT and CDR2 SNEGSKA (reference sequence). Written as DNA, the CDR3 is TGCAGTGCTAGATCCCCCGGGGAGCTGTTTTTT. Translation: CSARSPGELFF.

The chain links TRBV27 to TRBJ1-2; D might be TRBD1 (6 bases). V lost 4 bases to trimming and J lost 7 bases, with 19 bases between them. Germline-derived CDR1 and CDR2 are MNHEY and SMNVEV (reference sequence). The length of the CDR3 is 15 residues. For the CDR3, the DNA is TGTGCCAGCAGTTGGAACAGTTGGGGGGCCGGTGGCTACACCTTC. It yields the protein CASSWNSWGAGGYTF.

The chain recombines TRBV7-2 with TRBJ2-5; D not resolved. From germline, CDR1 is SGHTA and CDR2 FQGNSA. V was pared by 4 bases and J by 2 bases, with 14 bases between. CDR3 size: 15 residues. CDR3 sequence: CASSSIMAVQETQYF. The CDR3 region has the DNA TGTGCCAGCAGCTCCATCATGGCCGTGCAAGAGACCCAGTACTTC. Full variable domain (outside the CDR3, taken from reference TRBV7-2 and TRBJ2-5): GAGVSQSPSNKVTEKGKDVELRCDPISGHTALYWYRQSLGQGLEFLIYFQGNSAPDKSGLPSDRFSAERTGGSVSTLTIQRTQQEDSAVYLCASSSIMAVQETQYFGPGTRLLVL.

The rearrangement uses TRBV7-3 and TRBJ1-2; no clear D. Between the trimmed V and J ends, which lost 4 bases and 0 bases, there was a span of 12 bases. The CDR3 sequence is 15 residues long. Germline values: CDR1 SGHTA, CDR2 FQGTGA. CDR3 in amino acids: CASSSTVTTNYGYTF. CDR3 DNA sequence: TGTGCCAGCAGCTCAACAGTGACTACTAACTATGGCTACACCTTC.

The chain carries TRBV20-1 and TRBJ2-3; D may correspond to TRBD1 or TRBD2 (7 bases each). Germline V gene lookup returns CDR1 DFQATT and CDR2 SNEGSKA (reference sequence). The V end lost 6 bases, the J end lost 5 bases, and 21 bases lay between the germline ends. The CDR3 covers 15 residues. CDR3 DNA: TGCAGTGCCCTGGGAGGGAGGGGGCAGTTAGATACGCAGTATTTT. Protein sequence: CSALGGRGQLDTQYF.

CDR3 residues: CASSFDRGKYF. The DNA of the CDR3 is TGTGCCAGCAGTTTCGACAGGGGCAAGTACTTC. J is TRBJ2-5 and V is TRBV6-6, with TRBD1 matching over 8 bases. J lost 12 bases, V lost 4 bases, and 4 bases had no gene match. Per the germline V gene, CDR1 is MNHNY and CDR2 is SVGAGI (reference sequence). The CDR3 extends over 11 amino acids.

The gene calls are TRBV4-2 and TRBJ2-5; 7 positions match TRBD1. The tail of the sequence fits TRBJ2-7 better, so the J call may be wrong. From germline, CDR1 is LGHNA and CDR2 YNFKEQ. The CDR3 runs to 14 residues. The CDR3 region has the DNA TGTGCCAGCGGCCCAGACAGGGTTGGAGACGAGCAGTACTTC. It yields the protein CASGPDRVGDEQYF.

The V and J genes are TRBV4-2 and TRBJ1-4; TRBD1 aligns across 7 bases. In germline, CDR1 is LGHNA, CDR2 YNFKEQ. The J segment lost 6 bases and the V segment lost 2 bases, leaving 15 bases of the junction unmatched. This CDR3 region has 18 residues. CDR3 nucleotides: TGTGCCAGCAGCCAACAACAGACTCGGGACAGTGTGGATGAAAAACTGTTTTTT. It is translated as CASSQQQTRDSVDEKLFF.

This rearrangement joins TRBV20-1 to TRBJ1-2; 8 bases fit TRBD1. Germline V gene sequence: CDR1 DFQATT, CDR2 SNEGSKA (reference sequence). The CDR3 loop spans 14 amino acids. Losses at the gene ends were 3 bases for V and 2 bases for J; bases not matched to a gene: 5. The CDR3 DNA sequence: TGCAGTGCTAGTTCCGGGACAGGAAACTATGGCTACACCTTC. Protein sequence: CSASSGTGNYGYTF.

The CDR3 here is CASSVSPGGANVLTF. Here the CDR3 DNA reads TGTGCCAGCAGCGTTTCCCCGGGTGGGGCCAACGTCCTGACTTTC. The rearrangement uses TRBV9 and TRBJ2-6; D is unresolved. The CDR3 is 15 amino acids. The V end lost 2 bases, the J end lost 3 bases, and 9 bases lay between the germline ends. Germline V gene sequence: CDR1 SGDLS, CDR2 YYNGEE.

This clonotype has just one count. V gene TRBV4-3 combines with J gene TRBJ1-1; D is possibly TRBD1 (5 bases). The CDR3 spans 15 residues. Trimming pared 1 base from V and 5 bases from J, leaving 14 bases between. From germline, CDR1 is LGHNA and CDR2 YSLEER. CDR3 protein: CASSQGLAGVTEAFF. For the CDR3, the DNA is TGCGCCAGCAGCCAAGGTCTTGCGGGGGTAACTGAAGCTTTCTTT.

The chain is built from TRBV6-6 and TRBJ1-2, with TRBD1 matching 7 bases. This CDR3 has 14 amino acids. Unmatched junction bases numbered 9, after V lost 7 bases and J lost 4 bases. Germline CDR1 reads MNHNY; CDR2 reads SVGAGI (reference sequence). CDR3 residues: CASTRGDSPYGYTF. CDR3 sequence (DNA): TGTGCCAGCACTCGGGGGGACAGTCCCTATGGCTACACCTTC.

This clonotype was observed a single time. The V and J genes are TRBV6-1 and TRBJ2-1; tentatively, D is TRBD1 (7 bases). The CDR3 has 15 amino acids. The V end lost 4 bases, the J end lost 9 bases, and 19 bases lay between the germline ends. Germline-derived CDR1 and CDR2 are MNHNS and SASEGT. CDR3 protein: CASSAEGARFIEQFF. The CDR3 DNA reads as TGTGCCAGCAGTGCGGAGGGGGCGCGGTTTATTGAGCAGTTCTTC.